What follows are 18 T cell receptor beta chains derived from one specimen sequenced in a study of beta chain features in type 1 diabetes. Study-wide results and caveats: Moderately but significantly shorter TCRB CDR3s were found in Type 1 diabetes patients in all four CD4+ subsets.

Expressed TCRB transcripts got sequenced, as all isolated RNA was reverse transcribed. Profiled with immunoSEQ multiplex PCR; TCRdb holds only in-frame clones, not every one. Here the sample spans about 150,000 clones, approximately 8% being singletons. What these receptors recognize is not known. The sequenced sample was central memory CD4+ T cells from blood. Source of these receptors: a man aged 18 to 30 with type 1 diabetes.

Only a few counts were recorded for this clone. This chain links TRBV5-4 with TRBJ2-7; D may be TRBD2 (5 bases). The CDR3 runs 14 residues. The V gene lost 5 bases and the J gene lost 0 bases, with 12 bases spanning the gap. From germline, CDR1 is SGHNT and CDR2 YYREEE (reference sequence). The CDR3 loop reads CASRKTGSSYEQYF. DNA of the CDR3: TGTGCCAGCAGGAAAACTGGGAGCTCCTACGAGCAGTACTTC. Full variable domain (missing parts from reference TRBV5-4 and TRBJ2-7): ETGVTQSPTHLIKTRGQQVTLRCSSQSGHNTVSWYQQALGQGPQFIFQYYREEENGRGNFPPRFSGLQFPNYSSELNVNALELDDSALYLCASRKTGSSYEQYFGPGTRLTVT.

This sequence joins TRBV5-1 and TRBJ1-1; a weak D match, TRBD1 (6 bases). CDR3 length: 16 amino acids. Trimming left V 3 bases short and J 1 base short, with 16 bases between. Germline CDR1 and CDR2: SGHRS and YFSETQ. The CDR3 loop reads CASSYAPGQPNTEAFF. The DNA for the CDR3 is TGCGCCAGCAGCTACGCTCCGGGACAACCGAACACTGAAGCTTTCTTT.

V gene TRBV5-1 combines with J gene TRBJ1-2; 7 bases match TRBD1. CDR3 length equals 13 residues. The J segment lost 0 bases and the V segment lost 4 bases, leaving 0 bases of the junction unmatched. Germline-derived CDR1 and CDR2 are SGHRS and YFSETQ. Here the CDR3 reads CASSGTANYGYTF. The CDR3 DNA follows: TGCGCCAGCAGCGGGACAGCTAACTATGGCTACACCTTC.

This clone came up a few times. The chain has TRBV20-1 and TRBJ2-1; D remains ambiguous. From germline, CDR1 is DFQATT and CDR2 SNEGSKA (reference sequence). V gave up 5 bases and J gave up 9 bases, with 11 bases separating them. The CDR3 runs to 11 residues. CDR3 sequence: CSAFLTGEQFF. CDR3 in DNA: TGCAGTGCTTTCTTGACTGGTGAGCAGTTCTTC.

This clone was detected ten times or more. The chain couples TRBV18 to TRBJ1-5, with 8 bases fitting TRBD1. Trimming removed 3 bases from V and 7 bases from J; junction bases left unmatched: 11. The CDR3 sequence is 16 residues long. Germline V gene data show CDR1 as KGHSH and CDR2 as LQKENI. The chain's CDR3 is CASSPDVTGVNQPQHF. CDR3 sequence (DNA): TGTGCCAGCTCACCGGATGTGACAGGGGTAAACCAGCCCCAGCATTTT. The full variable domain, its missing parts supplied by reference TRBV18 and TRBJ1-5, is NAGVMQNPRHLVRRRGQEARLRCSPMKGHSHVYWYRQLPEEGLKFMVYLQKENIIDESGMPKERFSAEFPKEGPSILRIQQVVRGDSAAYFCASSPDVTGVNQPQHFGDGTRLSIL.

The rearrangement joins TRBV28 to TRBJ2-1, with 12 bases aligning to TRBD2. The CDR3 totals 16 residues. Trimming removed 11 bases from V and 4 bases from J; junction bases left unmatched: 12. CDR1 and CDR2 (germline): MDHEN, SYDVKM. CDR3 residues: CAPPASGRVKYNEQFF. The CDR3 region has the DNA TGTGCCCCGCCGGCTAGCGGGAGGGTTAAGTACAATGAGCAGTTCTTC.

This clone was observed at least ten times. The chain has TRBV9 and TRBJ2-5, with D unclear. V was pared by 7 bases and J by 2 bases, with 9 bases between. Germline-derived CDR1 and CDR2 are SGDLS and YYNGEE. There are 12 residues in the CDR3. Here the CDR3 DNA reads TGTGCCAGCGCCAGATATCAAGAGACCCAGTACTTC. This translates into CASARYQETQYF.

The chain recombines TRBV9 with TRBJ2-1; D is perhaps TRBD2 (6 bases). Per the germline V gene, CDR1 is SGDLS and CDR2 is YYNGEE. CDR3 length: 16 residues. The V end lost 3 bases, the J end lost 0 bases, and 13 bases lay between the germline ends. The CDR3 nucleotides are TGTGCCAGCAGCGCCTCCGGGAGCCACTCCTACAATGAGCAGTTCTTC. Its translation: CASSASGSHSYNEQFF.

This clone appeared a few times. The chain employs TRBV18 and TRBJ1-2; D is ambiguous. CDR3 length: 13 residues. Germline V CDR1 and CDR2: KGHSH, LQKENI. The V and J ends lost 3 bases and 5 bases respectively, with 10 bases between them. The CDR3 nucleotides read TGTGCCAGCTCACCTACTGAAGCTTATGGCTACACCTTC. As protein: CASSPTEAYGYTF. The full variable domain, in which reference TRBV18 and TRBJ1-2 provide the parts outside the CDR3, is NAGVMQNPRHLVRRRGQEARLRCSPMKGHSHVYWYRQLPEEGLKFMVYLQKENIIDESGMPKERFSAEFPKEGPSILRIQQVVRGDSAAYFCASSPTEAYGYTFGSGTRLTVV.

This clone came up a few times. The CDR3 DNA sequence: TGTGCCAGCAGCCCCCATGCGGAGGGGGGGATCGGCACCTTC. Protein: CASSPHAEGGIGTF. The chain couples TRBV7-2 to TRBJ1-2, with a tentative D call TRBD1 (6 bases). The germline CDR1 and CDR2 sequences are SGHTA and FQGNSA. The CDR3 contains 14 residues. Trimming removed 5 bases at V and 13 bases at J, with 23 bases between. The variable domain in full, with the rest retrieved from reference TRBV7-2 and TRBJ1-2, is GAGVSQSPSNKVTEKGKDVELRCDPISGHTALYWYRQSLGQGLEFLIYFQGNSAPDKSGLPSDRFSAERTGGSVSTLTIQRTQQEDSAVYLCASSPHAEGGIGTFGSGTRLTVV.

This chain links TRBV30 with TRBJ1-4, with 9 bases fitting TRBD1. CDR1 and CDR2 from the germline V gene are GTSNPN and SVGIG (reference sequence). V lost 2 bases, J lost 8 bases, and 6 bases stayed unmatched. This CDR3 is 14 amino acids long. CDR3 region: CAWSWGQGNEKLFF. The CDR3 bases are TGTGCCTGGAGTTGGGGACAGGGCAACGAAAAACTGTTTTTT. Combining the CDR3 with reference TRBV30 and TRBJ1-4 gives the whole variable domain SQTIHQWPATLVQPVGSPLSLECTVEGTSNPNLYWYRQAAGRGLQLLFYSVGIGQISSEVPQNLSASRPQDRQFILSSKKLLLSDSGFYLCAWSWGQGNEKLFFGSGTQLSVL.

This clone was picked up a small number of times. The J gene is TRBJ1-2, the V gene TRBV6-1; the D gene is possibly TRBD1 (5 bases). The CDR3 loop spans 15 amino acids. Trimming took off 5 bases at V and 8 bases at J, with 21 bases between the two ends. Germline V gene lookup returns CDR1 MNHNS and CDR2 SASEGT. CDR3 in amino acids: CASSPRSTEFSGYTF. CDR3 coding DNA: TGTGCCAGCAGTCCTCGTTCGACAGAGTTCAGCGGCTACACCTTC.

This sequence joins TRBV4-3 and TRBJ1-4; no reliable D call. V lost 0 bases and J 6 bases, leaving 14 bases between the germline ends. Germline assignment: CDR1 LGHNA and CDR2 YSLEER. This CDR3 is built from 16 residues. The DNA for the CDR3 is TGCGCCAGCAGCCAAGATGGGCGGGGTTGGGATGAAAAACTGTTTTTT. Its protein is CASSQDGRGWDEKLFF.

The table lists this clone with a few counts. The chain combines TRBV30 with TRBJ1-5, with TRBD1 as a possible D gene (5 bases). CDR3 size: 14 residues. Germline V gene lookup returns CDR1 GTSNPN and CDR2 SVGIG (reference sequence). V lost 0 bases and J 5 bases, leaving 11 bases between the germline ends. CDR3 in DNA: TGTGCCTGGAGTGTACCGGGAGGGGATCAGCCCCAGCATTTT. Its protein is CAWSVPGGDQPQHF.

Only a few counts were recorded for this clone. The CDR3 sequence is CASSLQGLAGDTDTQYF. The CDR3, as DNA: TGTGCCAGCAGCCTCCAGGGACTAGCGGGGGACACAGATACGCAGTATTTT. V gene TRBV4-2 combines with J gene TRBJ2-3, with 14 nucleotides matching TRBD2. CDR3 size: 17 residues. The ends lost 4 bases at V and 2 bases at J; junction bases unmatched: 5. Germline-derived CDR1 and CDR2 are LGHNA and YNFKEQ.

A few counts support this clone. This sequence joins TRBV5-1 and TRBJ2-7; 8 positions match TRBD1. The CDR3 runs to 14 residues. The germline V gene has CDR1 SGHRS and CDR2 YFSETQ. V shed 0 bases and J 5 bases; nucleotides not matched to a gene: 4. DNA for the CDR3: TGCGCCAGCAGCTTGGGACAGGGGATCCACGAGCAGTACTTC. It encodes CASSLGQGIHEQYF.

CDR3 amino acids: CASSGRTGLIGNQPQHF. CDR3 nucleotides: TGTGCCAGCAGTGGTCGGACAGGGTTAATAGGCAATCAGCCCCAGCATTTT. The chain combines TRBV6-1 with TRBJ1-5; 8 bases agree with TRBD1. CDR3 length: 17 amino acids. V lost 4 bases, J lost 2 bases, and 10 bases stayed unmatched. Germline-derived CDR1 and CDR2 are MNHNS and SASEGT.

This clone was detected only a few times. CDR3 nucleotide sequence: TGTGCCAGCAGGGACGGTGGGGGGGGGTCCTACAATGAGCAGTTCTTC. Its protein is CASRDGGGGSYNEQFF. V and J are TRBV7-2 and TRBJ2-1, with 7 nucleotides matching TRBD2. CDR1 and CDR2 from the germline V gene are SGHTA and FQGNSA. This CDR3 is built from 16 residues. Unmatched junction bases numbered 9, after V lost 6 bases and J lost 1 base. Using reference TRBV7-2 and TRBJ2-1 for the parts outside the CDR3, the full variable domain is GAGVSQSPSNKVTEKGKDVELRCDPISGHTALYWYRQSLGQGLEFLIYFQGNSAPDKSGLPSDRFSAERTGGSVSTLTIQRTQQEDSAVYLCASRDGGGGSYNEQFFGPGTRLTVL.